This entry describes one T cell receptor beta chain. Its antigen is not yet known. Base qualities were left out, and no much larger clone turns up one base away. This entry belongs to a study of blood T cell repertoires in COVID-19 (dated by TCRdb to about 2020). A note on the overall study: Collaborator samples came from the United States, Italy and Spain and covered acute and convalescent phases of COVID-19. The prospective study material was composed of cDNA or gDNA derived from T cells, B-cell-depleted T cells, or PBMCs. Deeply sampled blood TCRbeta repertoires from subjects exposed to, actively infected with, or recovered from COVID-19 were included in the dataset. The repertoires were made available in a free public database intended to serve as a resource for research on the immune response to SARS-CoV-2. Samples were obtained from the ongoing ImmuneRACE study (first 160 participants) and from about 1,300 subjects provided by 6 global collaborators. Nearly every sample came with metadata listing a de-identified subject ID, COVID-19 status, age in years and sex. Where available, HLA class I and class II types were obtained from metadata supplied by the sample provider rather than from assay-based typing.

TCRbeta CDR3 regions were amplified from genomic DNA using the immunoSEQ Assay, a bias-controlled multiplex PCR. The authors' pipeline ran thus. The number of nucleated cells in each sample was estimated from the amplification of reference gene primers within the assay. Sequence reads were collapsed and filtered to measure the absolute abundance of every unique TCRbeta CDR3 rearrangement. For each sample, productive Simpson clonality was calculated as the square root of Simpson's diversity index over productive rearrangements. TCRdb stores this immuneACCESS table with in-frame sequences only. Part of the clones is absent; in the studies checked, under half of the shortfall reflects unresolved V genes, and no reason is known for the rest. For V, J and clone size, that table is used; D and trimming come from the DNA. The sample includes more than 250,000 clones, with about 87% observed a single time. Around 1.2% of the sample is held by the ten biggest clonotypes.

Participants in the prospective study were enrolled through a virtual design, were aged roughly 18 to 90 years, and lived in approximately 25 United States geographic areas. In the prospective study, participants were assigned to cohorts based on the clinical history participants reported in a screening survey and a study questionnaire. Each participant in the prospective study had whole blood, serum and a nasopharyngeal or oropharyngeal swab collected by mobile phlebotomists. Participants in the prospective study had the option to provide additional blood draws and questionnaires over an approximately 2-month period. Before DNA extraction, prospective study blood samples were shipped either frozen or at room temperature. What the research found in general, with its limitations: The quantity of clinical and demographic metadata differed by source and by participant and was supplied without curation.

The germline V gene supplies CDR1 SGHRS and CDR2 YFSETQ. Inclusive of the bounding cysteine and phenylalanine, the CDR3 is 15 residues long. The sequence is cut down to CDR3 DNA, 45 bases in frame from base 1. The germline ends are 10 bases apart after V is trimmed by 1 base and J by 2 bases. Here the chain combines TRBV5-1 and TRBJ2-1, with an unclear D gene assignment. The sequence was obtained from a woman aged 40 to 50 with acute COVID-19. Sequencing was done on a sample of PBMCs or T cells enriched from blood (not recorded which). The CDR3: CASSLPGPTYNEQFF. In nucleotides, the sequence is TGCGCCAGCAGCTTGCCGGGTCCTACCTACAATGAGCAGTTCTTC.